Listed here are 3 T cell receptor beta chains from one sample, sequenced in a study of identical twins. TCRdb itself ran the 5' RACE reads through MiXCR, one entry per CDR3 protein. This table has around 280,000 distinct CDR3 sequences, less than 9% appearing once. These data were likewise used in another study, on yellow fever vaccine responses in identical twins.

Material: memory (CD45RO+) T cells sorted from blood. The receptors stem from a woman younger than 35 in good health.

There are a few counts of this clonotype. V usage is TRBV5-6 and J usage is TRBJ2-1; 13 nucleotides agree with TRBD2. Germline CDR1 and CDR2: SGHDT and YYEEEE. This CDR3 contains 17 residues. Losses at the gene ends were 4 bases for V and 0 bases for J; bases not matched to a gene: 4. The CDR3 DNA sequence: TGTGCCAGCAGCGAAGGGACTAGCGGGATCTCCTACAATGAGCAGTTCTTC. Translation gives CASSEGTSGISYNEQFF.

This clonotype turned up a few times. This rearrangement joins TRBV24-1 to TRBJ2-1; 9 bases fit TRBD1. V dropped 5 bases and J dropped 8; count of bases not matched to a gene: 9. CDR1 and CDR2 from the germline V gene are KGHDR and SFDVKD. CDR3 size: 15 residues. Here the CDR3 reads CATSVGTGRSYEQFF. The DNA for the CDR3 is TGTGCCACCAGTGTGGGGACAGGGCGGTCGTATGAGCAGTTCTTC.

This clonotype was detected only a few times. This sequence joins TRBV12-5 and TRBJ2-1; weak D call: TRBD2 (6 bases). V was trimmed by 0 bases and J by 6 bases, leaving 15 bases between them. The germline V gene has CDR1 LGHNT and CDR2 FRNRAP. The CDR3 spans 16 residues. This CDR3 is CASGLVLGREGNEQFF. The DNA for the CDR3 is TGTGCTAGTGGTTTGGTACTTGGGCGGGAAGGCAATGAGCAGTTCTTC.